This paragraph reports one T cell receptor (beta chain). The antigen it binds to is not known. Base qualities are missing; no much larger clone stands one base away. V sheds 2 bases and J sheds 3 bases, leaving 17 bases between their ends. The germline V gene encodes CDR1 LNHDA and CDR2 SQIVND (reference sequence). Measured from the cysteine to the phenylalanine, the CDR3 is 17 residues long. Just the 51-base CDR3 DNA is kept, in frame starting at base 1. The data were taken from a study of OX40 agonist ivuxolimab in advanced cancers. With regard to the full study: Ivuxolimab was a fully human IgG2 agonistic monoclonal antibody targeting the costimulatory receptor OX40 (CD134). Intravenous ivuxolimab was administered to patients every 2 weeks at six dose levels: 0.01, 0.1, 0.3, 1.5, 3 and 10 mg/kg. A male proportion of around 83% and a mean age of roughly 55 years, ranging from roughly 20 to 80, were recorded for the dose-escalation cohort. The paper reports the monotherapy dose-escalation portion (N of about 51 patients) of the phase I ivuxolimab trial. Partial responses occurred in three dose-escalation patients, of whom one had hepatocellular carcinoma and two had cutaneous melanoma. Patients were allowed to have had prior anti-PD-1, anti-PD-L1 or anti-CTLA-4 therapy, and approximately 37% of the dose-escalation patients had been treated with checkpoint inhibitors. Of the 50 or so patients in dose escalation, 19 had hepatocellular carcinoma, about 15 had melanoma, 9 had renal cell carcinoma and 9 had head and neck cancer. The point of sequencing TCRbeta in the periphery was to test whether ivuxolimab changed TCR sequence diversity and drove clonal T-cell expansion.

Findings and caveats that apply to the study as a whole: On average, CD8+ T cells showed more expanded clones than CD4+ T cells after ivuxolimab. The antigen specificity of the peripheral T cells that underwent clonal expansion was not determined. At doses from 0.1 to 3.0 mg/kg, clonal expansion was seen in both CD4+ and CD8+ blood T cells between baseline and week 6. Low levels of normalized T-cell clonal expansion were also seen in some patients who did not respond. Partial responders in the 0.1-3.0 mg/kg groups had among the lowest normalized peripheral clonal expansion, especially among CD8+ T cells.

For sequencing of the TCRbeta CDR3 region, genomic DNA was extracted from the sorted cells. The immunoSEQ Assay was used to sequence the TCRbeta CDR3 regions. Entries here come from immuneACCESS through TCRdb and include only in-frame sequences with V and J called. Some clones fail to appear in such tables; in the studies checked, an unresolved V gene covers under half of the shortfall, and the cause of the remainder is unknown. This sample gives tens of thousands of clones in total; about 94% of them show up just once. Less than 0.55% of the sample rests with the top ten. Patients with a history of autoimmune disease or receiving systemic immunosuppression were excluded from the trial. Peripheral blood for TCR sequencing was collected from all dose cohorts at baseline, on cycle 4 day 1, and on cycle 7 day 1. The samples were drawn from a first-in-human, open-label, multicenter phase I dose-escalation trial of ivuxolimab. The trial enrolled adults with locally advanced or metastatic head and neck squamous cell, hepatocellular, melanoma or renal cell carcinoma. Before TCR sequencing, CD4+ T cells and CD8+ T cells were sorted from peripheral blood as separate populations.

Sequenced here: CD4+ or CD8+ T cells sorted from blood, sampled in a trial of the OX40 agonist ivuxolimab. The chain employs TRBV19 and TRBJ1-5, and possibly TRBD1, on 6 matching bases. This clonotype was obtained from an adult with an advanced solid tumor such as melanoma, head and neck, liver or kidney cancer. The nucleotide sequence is TGTGCCAGTAGTATATTATCCTCGGGGGCCGTCAATCAGCCCCAGCATTTT. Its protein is CASSILSSGAVNQPQHF.